Given below is one T cell receptor beta chain in context. Its antigen is undetermined. The sample comes from a study of T cell responses to AZD1222 COVID-19 vaccine. Overall study: Second-dose schedules of about 4 or about 12 weeks were combined. Study-wide findings and caveats: Vaccine-related CD4 TCRs covered spike, predominating at 160-218 and 743-854. Clonal diversity was possibly underestimated, and the donors were mostly white British, with more females.

This CDR3 has 15 residues. J gave up 7 bases and V 5 bases, and 10 bases lay outside the gene matches. Germline-derived CDR1 and CDR2 are MNHEY and SVGEGT. Here immunoSEQ multiplex PCR was the method, and the copy in TCRdb shows in-frame clones only, minus some. The data show some 61,000 clones, approximately 84% seen once. The receptor was derived from an adult in good health. The specimen was peripheral blood, collected on day 0 of AZD1222 vaccination. The chain links TRBV6-2 or TRBV6-3 to TRBJ1-5, with 8 positions matching TRBD1. CDR3 DNA: TGTGCCAGCAGTCCCCGGGGGCAGGGGGCACAGCCCCAGCATTTT. Translating it yields CASSPRGQGAQPQHF.